This T cell receptor (beta chain) was sequenced during a study of T cells in Graves' hyperthyroidism and ophthalmopathy. Stable Graves' hyperthyroidism meant no ophthalmopathy progression within 18 months. Patients aged 18 to 65 with hyperthyroidism were newly diagnosed, with duration under 2 months. Pregnant or lactating patients were excluded, as were those with uncontrolled infection or other autoimmune disease. Study findings and constraints: The model anticipated ophthalmopathy a median about six months pre-onset.

Amplified TCR beta CDR3 regions derived from RNA transcripts. Initially, a first-round RT-PCR of the TCR CDR3 employed the HTBI primer set. From the multiplex PCR reads, TCRdb called clonotypes with MiXCR, one entry per CDR3 protein. The sample has some 300,000 distinct CDR3 sequences, about 13% seen once. The CDR3 covers 14 residues. Trimming removed 6 bases from V and 3 bases from J; junction bases left unmatched: 5. Germline V gene sequence: CDR1 LNHDA, CDR2 SQIVND (reference sequence). In regard to this clonotype: Its antigen is currently unknown.

Sequenced material: blood. This clonotype was sampled from a woman aged 40 to 49 with Graves' hyperthyroidism. V is TRBV19 and J is TRBJ2-7; 10 bases agree with TRBD2. CDR3 residues: CASRSLAGDYEQYF. The CDR3 DNA sequence: TGTGCCAGTAGGAGTCTAGCGGGAGACTACGAGCAGTACTTC.